This T cell receptor (beta chain) was identified during a study of T-cell reconstitution after alpha-beta-depleted transplantation in children. Study conclusions and caveats: Among T cells one year after transplant, newly produced cells accounted for most counts and diversity. After transplant, at about two months, alpha-beta T cells were reportedly derived from several hundred expanded graft clones. Where some patients showed high TCRbeta diversity at day 60, it came from recipient T cells and thymic progenitors that had survived.

This CDR3 spans 16 amino acids. CDR1 is LNHDA and CDR2 is SQIVND in the germline V gene (reference sequence). The V end lost 7 bases, the J end lost 7 bases, and 20 bases lay between the germline ends. Concerning this clonotype itself: What it binds is not known.

The authors prepared the TCRbeta library with unique molecular identifiers. TCRdb recomputed calls from the PCR reads with MiXCR, one row per CDR3 protein. The table has about a million distinct CDR3 sequences, under 30% seen once. The TCR was taken from a boy under two years old who had a stem cell transplant for SCID, so the T cells may come from the graft donor. This chain connects TRBV19 to TRBJ1-6, with D maybe TRBD1 (5 bases). The sample in question was PBMCs, mostly from graft donor cells, obtained 360 days after TCRalphabeta/CD19-depleted stem cell transplant. Here the CDR3 reads CASTAPRRGSNSPLHF. Here the CDR3 DNA reads TGTGCCAGTACCGCCCCGCGGAGGGGCTCGAATTCACCCCTCCACTTT.